Reported below is one T cell receptor beta chain. This entry belongs to a study of OX40 agonist ivuxolimab in advanced cancers. The wider study: Intravenous ivuxolimab at 0.01 to 10 mg/kg was given to patients every 2 weeks.

The CDR3 is made up of 15 amino acids. CDR1 and CDR2 (germline): SGHTA, FQGNSA. Trimming removed 1 base at V and 4 bases at J, with 10 bases between. Profiled with immunoSEQ multiplex PCR; TCRdb holds only in-frame clones, not every one. The sample shows roughly 80,000 clones, 86% of them seen only once. The sequence was collected from an adult with an advanced solid tumor such as melanoma, head and neck, liver or kidney cancer. The chain carries TRBV7-2 and TRBJ1-4; tentatively, D is TRBD1 (5 bases). Sequenced here: CD4+ or CD8+ T cells sorted from blood, sampled in a trial of the OX40 agonist ivuxolimab. The CDR3 here is CASSLDGGNNEKLFF. For the CDR3, the DNA is TGTGCCAGCAGCTTAGATGGGGGTAATAATGAAAAACTGTTTTTT.